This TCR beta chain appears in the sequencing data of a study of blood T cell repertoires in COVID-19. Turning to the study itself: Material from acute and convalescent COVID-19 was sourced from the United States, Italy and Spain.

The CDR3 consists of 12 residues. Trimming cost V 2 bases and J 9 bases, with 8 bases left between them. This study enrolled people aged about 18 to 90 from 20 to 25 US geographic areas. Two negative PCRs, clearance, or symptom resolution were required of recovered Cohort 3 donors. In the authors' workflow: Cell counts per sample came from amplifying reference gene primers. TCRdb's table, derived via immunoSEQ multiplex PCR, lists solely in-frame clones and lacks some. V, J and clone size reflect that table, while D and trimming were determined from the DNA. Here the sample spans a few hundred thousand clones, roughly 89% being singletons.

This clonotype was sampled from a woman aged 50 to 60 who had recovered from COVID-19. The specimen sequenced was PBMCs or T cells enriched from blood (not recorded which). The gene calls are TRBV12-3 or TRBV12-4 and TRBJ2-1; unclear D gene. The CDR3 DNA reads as TGTGCCAGCAGTTTATCTCGGGTTGAGCAGTTCTTC. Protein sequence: CASSLSRVEQFF.